This T cell receptor beta chain is drawn from a study of identical twins. Study-level points and caveats: Excess twin sharing in beta out-of-frame sequences was weaker. Clonotypes of the beta chain that were abundant in cord blood carried fewer insertions (memory repertoires showed none).

The V and J ends lost 0 bases and 7 bases respectively, with 10 bases between them. This CDR3 contains 13 residues. Germline CDR1 is SGHRS and CDR2 is YFSETQ. Carrying unique molecular identifiers, the cDNA also gained a universal primer site through template switching. MiXCR, applied by TCRdb to the 5' RACE reads, yields one record per CDR3 protein. Among fewer than 250,000 distinct CDR3 sequences, around 10% were seen once, and the ten largest hold roughly 5%. In its sample, this clonotype was seen a few times. What it binds is not known. Sequencing was performed on memory (CD45RO+) T cells sorted from blood. This chain links TRBV5-1 with TRBJ1-1, with D maybe TRBD1 (5 bases). This receptor was taken from a woman between 18 and 30 years old in good health. The CDR3 coding sequence is TGCGCCAGCAGCTTGGGGGGGGACGTTGAAGCTTTCTTT. Protein: CASSLGGDVEAFF.